These T cell receptor beta chains were read from a single sample in a study of PD-1 blockade in classical Hodgkin lymphoma. Sequencing was performed with immunoSEQ multiplex PCR; in TCRdb, only in-frame clones are kept and a portion is missing. The data contain about 49,000 clones, 90% of them seen just once; the ten biggest clones take up 11% to 15%. Source: peripheral blood mononuclear cells (PBMCs), taken before the fourth cycle of nivolumab. The receptor source for this set is a human donor with classical Hodgkin lymphoma. Each CDR3 is given with its conserved first and last residue. Each record gives: clone size, V gene, D gene, J gene, CDR3 protein, CDR3 DNA. A D gene is named only where the DNA matches it firmly. The size entry is marked missing in some rows and otherwise reads once, few, many or a size class.

-	TRBV11-2	TRBD2	TRBJ2-7	CASSDGLAGLYEQYF	TGTGCCAGCAGCGATGGACTAGCGGGACTGTACGAGCAGTACTTC
-	TRBV5-6	TRBD1	TRBJ1-3	CASSLRTGFGNTIYF	TGTGCCAGCAGCCTCAGGACAGGATTTGGAAACACCATATATTTT
few	TRBV9	-	TRBJ1-5	CASSVGDLQGNQPQHF	TGTGCCAGCAGCGTAGGGGATTTGCAGGGAAATCAGCCCCAGCATTTT
-	TRBV10-2	-	TRBJ1-2	CASRTVSGFYGYTF	TGCGCCAGCAGGACCGTGTCAGGGTTCTATGGCTACACCTTC
-	TRBV7-3	TRBD2	TRBJ2-2	CASSRLSGGNTGELFF	TGTGCCAGCAGCCGTCTAAGCGGGGGCAACACCGGGGAGCTGTTTTTT
-	TRBV19	-	TRBJ2-5	CASSTAGTFPETQYF	TGTGCCAGTAGTACCGCCGGGACGTTTCCAGAGACCCAGTACTTC
-	TRBV27	TRBD2	TRBJ2-7	CASSFLTSGKKYEQYF	TGTGCCAGCAGTTTTTTGACTAGCGGGAAAAAGTACGAGCAGTACTTC
-	TRBV18	TRBD2	TRBJ2-1	CASSPLAGGPYEQFF	TGTGCCAGCTCACCCCTAGCGGGAGGGCCCTATGAGCAGTTCTTC
-	TRBV30	TRBD2	TRBJ2-1	CAWSGTSINEQFF	TGTGCCTGGAGTGGGACTAGCATCAATGAGCAGTTCTTC
-	TRBV28	TRBD1	TRBJ2-3	CASSLGPGTGYQDEDTQYF	TGTGCCAGCAGTTTGGGGCCCGGGACAGGCTATCAGGACGAAGATACGCAGTATTTT
once	TRBV27	-	TRBJ2-5	CARETQYF	TGTGCCAGAGAGACCCAGTACTTC
-	TRBV11-3	-	TRBJ2-6	CASSPIWQRSGANVLTF	TGTGCCAGCAGCCCTATCTGGCAGCGCTCTGGGGCCAACGTCCTGACTTTC
-	TRBV5-1	-	TRBJ2-7	CASRIVPTYEQYF	TGCGCCAGCCGAATTGTGCCGACCTACGAGCAGTACTTC
once	TRBV29-1	-	TRBJ2-1	CSVAREGGGEQFF	TGCAGCGTTGCCCGAGAGGGGGGAGGTGAGCAGTTCTTC
-	TRBV11-2	TRBD2	TRBJ2-7	CASSLTVAGGNEQYF	TGTGCCAGCAGCTTAACGGTAGCGGGAGGCAACGAGCAGTACTTC
-	TRBV4-1	-	TRBJ2-2	CASSPWPRRTGELFF	TGCGCCAGCAGCCCTTGGCCCAGACGCACCGGGGAGCTGTTTTTT
-	TRBV6-6	-	TRBJ2-3	CASRISVDTQYF	TGTGCCAGCAGAATTAGTGTGGATACGCAGTATTTT
-	TRBV2	-	TRBJ2-7	CASSVPAGANSYEQYF	TGTGCCAGCAGCGTACCCGCAGGGGCCAACTCCTACGAGCAGTACTTC
-	TRBV29-1	TRBD1	TRBJ1-5	CSVELQGSNQPQHF	TGCAGCGTTGAATTACAGGGGAGCAATCAGCCCCAGCATTTT
once	TRBV27	-	TRBJ2-7	CASISVSGTLNF	TGTGCCAGCATATCGGTATCAGGGACATTGAACTTC
-	TRBV7-3	TRBD1	TRBJ2-1	CASSLEGRGYNEQFF	TGTGCCAGCAGCTTAGAAGGCAGGGGGTACAATGAGCAGTTCTTC
-	TRBV28	-	TRBJ1-5	CASSGRLYQPQHF	TGTGCCAGCAGTGGGCGGTTGTATCAGCCCCAGCATTTT
-	TRBV10-2	-	TRBJ2-5	CASTGNGETQYF	TGCGCCAGCACCGGGAACGGGGAGACCCAGTACTTC
once	TRBV10-2	-	TRBJ2-7	CASSVGHTRYEQYF	TGCGCCAGCAGTGTGGGACACACAAGGTACGAGCAGTACTTC
-	TRBV4-1	-	TRBJ1-4	CASSLTSSETQLFF	TGCGCCAGCAGCCTTACGAGTTCAGAGACGCAACTGTTTTTT
-	TRBV15	-	TRBJ2-3	CATSRALLGGGTDTQYF	TGTGCCACCAGCAGAGCCCTACTAGGGGGGGGCACAGATACGCAGTATTTT
-	TRBV29-1	-	TRBJ2-2	CSADLMNTGELFF	TGCAGCGCCGACTTGATGAACACCGGGGAGCTGTTTTTT
-	TRBV6-9	TRBD2	TRBJ2-5	CASSWGVPGLAGKRQETQYF	TGTGCCAGCAGTTGGGGAGTACCGGGACTAGCGGGAAAGCGCCAAGAGACCCAGTACTTC
-	TRBV5-6	-	TRBJ2-5	CASSFQETQYF	TGTGCCAGCAGCTTCCAGGAGACCCAGTACTTC
-	TRBV2	-	TRBJ2-3	CASSGGQMTDTQYF	TGTGCCAGCAGCGGGGGACAGATGACAGATACGCAGTATTTT
-	TRBV10-3	-	TRBJ2-7	CAISEARGGSISYEQYF	TGTGCCATCAGTGAGGCCCGAGGGGGATCTATCTCCTACGAGCAGTACTTC
once	TRBV18	-	TRBJ2-2	CASSPDPSQLFF	TGTGCCAGCTCACCTGATCCCTCGCAGCTGTTTTTT
-	TRBV9	-	TRBJ2-1	CASSLEGNSYNEQFF	TGTGCCAGCAGCCTGGAAGGGAATTCGTACAATGAGCAGTTCTTC
-	TRBV7-9	TRBD1	TRBJ2-5	CASSRDRGRGQETQYF	TGTGCCAGCAGCCGTGACAGGGGGCGAGGGCAAGAGACCCAGTACTTC
few	TRBV6-1	TRBD1	TRBJ1-1	CASSFQTGAAFF	TGTGCCAGCAGTTTTCAGACAGGGGCAGCTTTCTTT
once	TRBV29-1	-	TRBJ2-4	CSVGDFAKNIQYF	TGCAGCGTTGGGGACTTTGCCAAAAACATTCAGTACTTC
-	TRBV7-3	TRBD1	TRBJ1-4	CASSFNLRPTGVNEKLFF	TGTGCCAGCAGCTTCAACCTACGACCGACAGGGGTTAATGAAAAACTGTTTTTT
-	TRBV5-1	-	TRBJ1-4	CASSLALTGHRTNEKLFF	TGCGCCAGCAGCTTGGCCTTGACAGGCCATAGAACTAATGAAAAACTGTTTTTT
once	TRBV18	-	TRBJ1-1	CASSLGRGGTEAFF	TGTGCCAGCTCCCTTGGACGGGGCGGAACTGAAGCTTTCTTT
-	TRBV4-1	-	TRBJ2-5	CASSPGTRVSGETQYF	TGCGCCAGCAGCCCTGGGACCAGGGTATCAGGGGAGACCCAGTACTTC
few	TRBV27	-	TRBJ2-1	CASSVEQTLYNEQFF	TGTGCCAGCAGTGTAGAGCAGACCCTGTACAATGAGCAGTTCTTC
-	TRBV6-6	-	TRBJ1-5	CASSYSQPQHF	TGTGCCAGCAGTTATAGTCAGCCCCAGCATTTT
once	TRBV19	-	TRBJ1-2	CAISDRTNYGYTF	TGTGCCATTTCCGACAGGACGAACTATGGCTACACCTTC
few	TRBV7-3	TRBD1	TRBJ1-1	CTRPGQGFLAFF	TGTACCAGGCCCGGACAGGGTTTCCTAGCTTTCTTT
-	TRBV19	-	TRBJ1-1	CASKDERNTEAFF	TGTGCCAGTAAGGATGAGAGAAATACTGAAGCTTTCTTT
-	TRBV9	TRBD1	TRBJ1-4	CASSAPGQALGEKLFF	TGTGCCAGCAGCGCCCCGGGACAGGCTCTCGGTGAAAAACTGTTTTTT
-	TRBV27	TRBD2	TRBJ2-3	CASSSEGGTSGHTDTQYF	TGTGCCAGCAGTTCAGAGGGTGGGACTAGCGGACACACAGATACGCAGTATTTT
-	TRBV5-1	TRBD2	TRBJ2-7	CASILLAGPTDEQYF	TGCGCCAGCATCCTTCTAGCGGGACCCACCGACGAGCAGTACTTC
-	TRBV29-1	TRBD1	TRBJ2-7	CSVETNRGKGRGQYF	TGCAGCGTAGAAACTAACAGGGGGAAGGGCAGGGGGCAGTACTTC
-	TRBV5-6	-	TRBJ2-7	CASRGNSYEQYF	TGTGCCAGCCGGGGGAACTCCTACGAGCAGTACTTC
-	TRBV28	TRBD2	TRBJ2-1	CASRGLAGIVSPNEQFF	TGTGCCAGCCGGGGACTAGCGGGAATAGTCTCACCCAATGAGCAGTTCTTC
-	TRBV6-5	TRBD2	TRBJ2-7	CASSNPGGGEQYF	TGTGCCAGCAGTAATCCTGGGGGGGGTGAGCAGTACTTC
medium-sized	TRBV7-9	TRBD1	TRBJ2-7	CASTHGGQGYDEQYF	TGTGCCAGCACCCACGGGGGACAGGGTTATGACGAGCAGTACTTC
-	TRBV6-1	TRBD2	TRBJ2-3	CASSARRGLAGEADTQYF	TGTGCCAGCAGTGCCCGGCGGGGACTAGCGGGAGAGGCAGATACGCAGTATTTT
-	TRBV9	-	TRBJ1-2	CASSATGMHYGYTF	TGTGCCAGCAGCGCCACAGGGATGCACTATGGCTACACCTTC
-	TRBV6-5	TRBD2	TRBJ2-2	CASSYVRELGGELLF	TGTGCCAGCAGTTACGTGCGGGAGTTGGGCGGGGAGCTGCTTTTT
-	TRBV5-1	-	TRBJ2-7	CASSSARVYEQYF	TGCGCCAGCAGCTCCGCCAGGGTCTACGAGCAGTACTTC
few	TRBV14	-	TRBJ2-2	CASSSSPRGANTGELFF	TGTGCCAGCAGCTCCTCCCCCCGGGGCGCGAACACCGGGGAGCTGTTTTTT
-	TRBV11-3	-	TRBJ2-6	CASSFMSGANVLTF	TGTGCCAGCAGCTTTATGTCTGGGGCCAACGTCCTGACTTTC